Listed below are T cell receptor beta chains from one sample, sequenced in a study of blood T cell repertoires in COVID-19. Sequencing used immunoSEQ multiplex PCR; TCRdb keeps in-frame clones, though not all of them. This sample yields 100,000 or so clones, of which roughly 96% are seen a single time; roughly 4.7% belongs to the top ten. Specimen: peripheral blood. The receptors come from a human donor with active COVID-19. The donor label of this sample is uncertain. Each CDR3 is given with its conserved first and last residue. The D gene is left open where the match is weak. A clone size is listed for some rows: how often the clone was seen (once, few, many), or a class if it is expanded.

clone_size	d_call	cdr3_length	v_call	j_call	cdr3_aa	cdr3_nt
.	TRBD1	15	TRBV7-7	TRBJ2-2	CASSPRQGLTGELFF	TGTGCCAGCAGCCCGAGACAGGGGCTCACCGGGGAGCTGTTTTTT
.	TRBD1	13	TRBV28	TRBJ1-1	CASSGGQGIEAFF	TGTGCCAGCAGTGGGGGACAGGGAATTGAAGCTTTCTTT
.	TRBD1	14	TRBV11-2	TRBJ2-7	CASSLGDRGREQYF	TGTGCCAGCAGCTTAGGGGACAGGGGGCGCGAGCAGTACTTC
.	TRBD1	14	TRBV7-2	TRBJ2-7	CASSPTPRTGPQYF	TGTGCCAGCAGCCCCACCCCTCGGACAGGGCCCCAGTACTTC
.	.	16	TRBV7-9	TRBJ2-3	CASSLGGGDSTDTQYF	TGTGCCAGCAGCTTAGGCGGCGGGGACTCCACAGATACGCAGTATTTT
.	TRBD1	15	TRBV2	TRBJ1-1	CASSVRAQGVTEAFF	TGTGCCAGCAGTGTTAGGGCCCAGGGGGTGACTGAAGCTTTCTTT
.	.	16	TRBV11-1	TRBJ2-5	CASSLGGVERQETQYF	TGTGCCAGCAGCTTAGGCGGGGTGGAACGGCAAGAGACCCAGTACTTC
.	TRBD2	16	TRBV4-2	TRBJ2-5	CASSLGSGVGEETQYF	TGTGCCAGCAGCCTGGGTAGCGGGGTCGGAGAGGAGACCCAGTACTTC
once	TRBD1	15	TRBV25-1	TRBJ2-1	CASRNDRTGGNEQFF	TGTGCCAGCAGAAACGACAGGACAGGGGGAAATGAGCAGTTCTTC
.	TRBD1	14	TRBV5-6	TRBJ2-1	CASQGQGSYNEQFF	TGTGCCAGCCAAGGACAGGGCTCCTACAATGAGCAGTTCTTC
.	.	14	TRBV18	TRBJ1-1	CASSPGQTGTEAFF	TGTGCCAGCTCACCCGGCCAGACAGGCACTGAAGCTTTCTTT
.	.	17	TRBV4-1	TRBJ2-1	CASSQVKGVSTYNEQFF	TGCGCCAGCAGCCAAGTTAAAGGGGTCTCTACCTACAATGAGCAGTTCTTC